This T cell receptor beta chain was recorded in a study of T cell clonality in common variable immunodeficiency. This clone was counted at least ten times. Clones were sequenced by immunoSEQ multiplex PCR, and TCRdb holds only the in-frame ones, with some missing. In total the sample includes over 35,000 clones, none of them seen once. Sequences were obtained from peripheral blood mononuclear cells. This clonotype was sampled from a person aged 18 to 75 in good health.

CDR3: CASSPRQGSWTEAFF. CDR3 bases read: TGCGCCAGCAGCCCCAGACAGGGGAGTTGGACTGAA. The chain couples TRBV5-1 to TRBJ1-1; 8 nucleotides match TRBD1. The read ends 3 residues early relative to the CDR3; the germline J gene fills the gap. Per germline, CDR1 SGHRS and CDR2 YFSETQ. This CDR3 has 15 amino acids. V shed 4 bases, J shed 5 bases, and the junction held 10 bases outside the gene matches.